This entry concerns a single TCR beta chain. The target antigen is unknown. Germline V gene data show CDR1 as SEHNR and CDR2 as FQNEAQ (reference sequence). The CDR3 extends over 16 amino acids. With 5 bases clipped from V and 1 base from J, the junction kept 6 bases outside the gene matches. Assay used: immunoSEQ multiplex PCR; TCRdb lists only in-frame clones, some missing. The sample records some 58,000 clones, about 80% being singletons. This sample was included in a study of early stage breast cancer tumors. Study conclusions and caveats: Commonly generated sequences made up most enriched TCRB sequences shared between patients.

The sample was blood. The source of this sequence is a person aged 25 to 40 with breast cancer. The chain employs TRBV7-9 and TRBJ2-1; 9 nucleotides match TRBD2. The CDR3 protein is CASSPSGAYSYNEQFF. CDR3 DNA sequence: TGTGCCAGCAGCCCTAGCGGGGCTTATTCCTACAATGAGCAGTTCTTC.